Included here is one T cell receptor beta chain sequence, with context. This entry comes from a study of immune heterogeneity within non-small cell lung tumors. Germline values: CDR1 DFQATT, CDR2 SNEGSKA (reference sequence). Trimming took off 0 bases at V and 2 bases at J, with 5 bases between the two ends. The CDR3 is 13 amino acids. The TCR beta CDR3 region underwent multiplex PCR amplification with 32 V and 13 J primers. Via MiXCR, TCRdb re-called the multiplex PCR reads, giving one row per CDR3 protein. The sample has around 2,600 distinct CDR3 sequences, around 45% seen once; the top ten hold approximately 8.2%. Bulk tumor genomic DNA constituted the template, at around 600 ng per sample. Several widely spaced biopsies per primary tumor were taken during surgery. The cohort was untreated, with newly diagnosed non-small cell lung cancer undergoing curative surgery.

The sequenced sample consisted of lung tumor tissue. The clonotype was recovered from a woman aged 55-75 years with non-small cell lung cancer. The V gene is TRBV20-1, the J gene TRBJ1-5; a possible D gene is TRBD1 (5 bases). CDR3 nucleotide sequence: TGCAGTGCTAGAGAGGGGGGCAATCAGCCCCAGCATTTT. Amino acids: CSAREGGNQPQHF.